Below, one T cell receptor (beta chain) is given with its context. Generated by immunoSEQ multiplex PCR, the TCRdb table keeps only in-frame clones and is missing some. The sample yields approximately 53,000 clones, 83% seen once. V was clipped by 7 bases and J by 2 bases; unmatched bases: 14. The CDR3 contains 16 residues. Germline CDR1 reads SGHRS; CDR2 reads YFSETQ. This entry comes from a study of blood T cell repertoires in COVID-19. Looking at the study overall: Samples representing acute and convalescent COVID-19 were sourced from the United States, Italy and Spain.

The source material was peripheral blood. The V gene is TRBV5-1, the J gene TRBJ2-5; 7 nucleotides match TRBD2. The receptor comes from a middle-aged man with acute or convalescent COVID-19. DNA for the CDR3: TGCGCCAGCCAAGTTTCCCTTGCGGGACTACAAGAGACCCAGTACTTC. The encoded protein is CASQVSLAGLQETQYF.